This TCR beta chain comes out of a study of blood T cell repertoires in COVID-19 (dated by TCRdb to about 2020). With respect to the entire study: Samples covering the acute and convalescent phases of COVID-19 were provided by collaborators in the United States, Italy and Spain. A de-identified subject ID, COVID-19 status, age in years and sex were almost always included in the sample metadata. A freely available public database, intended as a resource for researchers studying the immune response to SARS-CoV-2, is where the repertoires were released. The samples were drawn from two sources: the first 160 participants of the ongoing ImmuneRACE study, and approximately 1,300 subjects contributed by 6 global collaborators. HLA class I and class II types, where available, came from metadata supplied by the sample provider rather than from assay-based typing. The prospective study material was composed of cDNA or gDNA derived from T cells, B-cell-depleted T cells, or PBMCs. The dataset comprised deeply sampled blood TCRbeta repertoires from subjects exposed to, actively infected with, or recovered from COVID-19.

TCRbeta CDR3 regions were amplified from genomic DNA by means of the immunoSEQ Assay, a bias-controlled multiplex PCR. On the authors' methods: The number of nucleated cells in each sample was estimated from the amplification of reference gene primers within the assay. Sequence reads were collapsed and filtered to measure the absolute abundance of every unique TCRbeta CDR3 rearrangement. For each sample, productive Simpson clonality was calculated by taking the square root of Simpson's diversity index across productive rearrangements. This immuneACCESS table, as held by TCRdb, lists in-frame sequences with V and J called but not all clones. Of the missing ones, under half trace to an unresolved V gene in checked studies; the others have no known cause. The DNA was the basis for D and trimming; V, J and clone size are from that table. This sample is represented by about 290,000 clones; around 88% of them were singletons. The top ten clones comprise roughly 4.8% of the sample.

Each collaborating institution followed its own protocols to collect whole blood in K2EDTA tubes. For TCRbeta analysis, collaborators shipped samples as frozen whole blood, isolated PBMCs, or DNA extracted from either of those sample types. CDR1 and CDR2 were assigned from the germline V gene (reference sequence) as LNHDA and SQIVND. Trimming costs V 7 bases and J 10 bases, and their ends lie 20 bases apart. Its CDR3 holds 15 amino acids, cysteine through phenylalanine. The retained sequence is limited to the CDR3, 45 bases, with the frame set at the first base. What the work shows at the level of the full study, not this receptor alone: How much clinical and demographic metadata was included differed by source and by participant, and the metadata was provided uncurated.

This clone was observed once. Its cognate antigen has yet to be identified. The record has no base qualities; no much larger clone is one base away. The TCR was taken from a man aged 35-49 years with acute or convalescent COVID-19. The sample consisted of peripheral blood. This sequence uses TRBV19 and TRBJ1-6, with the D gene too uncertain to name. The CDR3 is CASTKWPEDGSPLHF. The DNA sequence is TGTGCCAGTACCAAGTGGCCCGAGGATGGATCACCCCTCCACTTT.